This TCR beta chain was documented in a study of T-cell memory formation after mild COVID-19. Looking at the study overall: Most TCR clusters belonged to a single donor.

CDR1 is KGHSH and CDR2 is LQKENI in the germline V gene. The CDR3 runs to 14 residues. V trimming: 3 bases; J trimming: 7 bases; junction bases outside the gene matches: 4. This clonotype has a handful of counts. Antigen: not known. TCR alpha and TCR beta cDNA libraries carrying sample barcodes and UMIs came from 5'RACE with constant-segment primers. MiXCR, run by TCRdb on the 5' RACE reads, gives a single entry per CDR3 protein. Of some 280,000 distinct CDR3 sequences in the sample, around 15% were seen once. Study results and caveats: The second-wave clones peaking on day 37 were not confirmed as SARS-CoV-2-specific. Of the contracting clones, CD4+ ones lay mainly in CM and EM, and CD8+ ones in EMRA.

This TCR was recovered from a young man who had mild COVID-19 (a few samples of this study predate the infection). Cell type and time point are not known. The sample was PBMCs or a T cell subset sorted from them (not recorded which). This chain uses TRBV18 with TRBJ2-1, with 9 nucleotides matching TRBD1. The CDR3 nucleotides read TGTGCCAGCTCACCTGGGACAGGGAGAAATGAGCAGTTCTTC. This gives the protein CASSPGTGRNEQFF.